This TCR beta chain derives from a study of siplizumab effects on memory and regulatory T cells. The CDR3 sequence is 10 residues long. Germline values: CDR1 SEHNR, CDR2 FQNEAQ (reference sequence). V was pared by 3 bases and J by 8 bases, with 3 bases between. Study-level points and caveats: Fewer alloreactive sequences mapped to unstimulated CD4+ memory cells under siplizumab.

Remarks on this clone: No antigen is known for it.

TCRdb's table, derived via immunoSEQ multiplex PCR, lists solely in-frame clones and lacks some. The profile shows about 110,000 clones, 85% to 95% of them singletons. The chain recombines TRBV7-9 with TRBJ2-3, with unresolved D. This clonotype was obtained from a human donor in good health. The source material was CD4+ T cells sorted from blood. In DNA, the CDR3 is TGTGCCAGCAGCTTCGGTACGCAGTATTTT. Translated: CASSFGTQYF.